Each of the 20 T cell receptor beta chains below was sequenced from the same sample in a study of T cell responses to AZD1222 COVID-19 vaccine. TCRdb keeps only in-frame clones here, not all; method: immunoSEQ multiplex PCR. The sample yields over 150,000 clones, under 95% seen once. This specimen consisted of peripheral blood, obtained on day 0 of AZD1222 vaccination. The receptors come from an adult in good health.

This clone was found a few times. The chain joins TRBV28 to TRBJ1-6; possible D gene TRBD1, 6 bases. V was cut by 2 bases and J by 7 bases, with 18 bases left in between. Germline CDR1 is MDHEN and CDR2 is SYDVKM. The CDR3 totals 17 residues. The CDR3 DNA reads TGTGCCAGCAGTTTAGGTGGGGGGGCGTCAATCAATTCACCCCTCCACTTT. Its protein is CASSLGGGASINSPLHF.

This chain joins TRBV29-1 and TRBJ1-4; D not resolved. Trimming removed 6 bases from V and 0 bases from J, with 11 bases in between. Germline assignment: CDR1 SQVTM and CDR2 ANQGSEA. The CDR3 covers 14 residues. The CDR3 region is CSVGPGSTNEKLFF. CDR3 DNA sequence: TGCAGCGTGGGCCCCGGGTCAACTAATGAAAAACTGTTTTTT. The full variable domain, with the rest looked up from reference TRBV29-1 and TRBJ1-4, is SAVISQKPSRDICQRGTSLTIQCQVDSQVTMMFWYRQQPGQSLTLIATANQGSEATYESGFVIDKFPISRPNLTFSTLTVSNMSPEDSSIYLCSVGPGSTNEKLFFGSGTQLSVL.

V gene TRBV21-1 combines with J gene TRBJ2-7; the table's D gene call, TRBD1, was not cross checked with the DNA. TRBV21-1 is shown as a pseudogene. The CDR3 runs 14 residues. The chain's CDR3 is CASSKGDMLRPQYF. The CDR3 coding sequence is TGTGCCAGCAGCAAAGGGGACATGCTAAGGCCGCAGTACTTC.

The chain uses TRBV12-3 or TRBV12-4 and TRBJ1-5, with unresolved D. Trimming removed 4 bases at V and 11 bases at J, with 15 bases between. The CDR3 is made up of 13 amino acids. CDR3 sequence (DNA): TGTGCCAGCAGTTCCCCGGGTCCTCGCGCCCAGCATTTT. Its protein is CASSSPGPRAQHF.

The chain carries TRBV4-1 and TRBJ1-2; TRBD1 might be the D (6 bases). Trimming cost V 3 bases and J 0 bases, with 8 bases left between them. The CDR3 spans 14 residues. CDR1 MGHRA and CDR2 YSYEKL come from the germline V gene. DNA for the CDR3: TGCGCCAGCAGCCAGTGGGACACTAACTATGGCTACACCTTC. This sequence encodes CASSQWDTNYGYTF.

This clone turned up a few times. The V gene is TRBV15, the J gene TRBJ2-2, with 13 bases fitting TRBD2. With V trimmed by 5 bases and J by 7 bases, 19 bases remained unmatched. The CDR3 loop spans 20 amino acids. The V gene's germline CDR1 is LNHNV and CDR2 YYDKDF (reference sequence). The DNA for the CDR3 is TGTGCCACCAGCTCTGACTCAGGACTAGCGGGAGAGGGTTGGGGCGGGGAGCTGTTTTTT. Amino acid sequence: CATSSDSGLAGEGWGGELFF.

This clone was observed once. The chain uses TRBV10-1 and TRBJ1-1; unclear D gene. V was cut by 3 bases and J by 7 bases, with 0 bases left in between. Germline CDR1 reads WNHNN; CDR2 reads SYGVQD (reference sequence). The length of the CDR3 is 9 residues. The CDR3: CASSDEAFF. CDR3 DNA: TGCGCCAGCAGTGATGAAGCTTTCTTT.

The chain carries TRBV11-2 and TRBJ2-1; D tentatively fits TRBD1 or TRBD2 (6 bases each). CDR3 length equals 17 residues. Germline V gene sequence: CDR1 SGHAT, CDR2 FQNNGV. V was cut by 4 bases and J by 1 base, with 17 bases left in between. The CDR3 protein is CASSSLGGTPSYNEQFF. DNA for the CDR3: TGTGCCAGCAGCTCCCTGGGCGGGACACCATCCTACAATGAGCAGTTCTTC. Complete variable domain (other parts from reference TRBV11-2 and TRBJ2-1): EAGVAQSPRYKIIEKRQSVAFWCNPISGHATLYWYQQILGQGPKLLIQFQNNGVVDDSQLPKDRFSAERLKGVDSTLKIQPAKLEDSAVYLCASSSLGGTPSYNEQFFGPGTRLTVL.

The chain uses TRBV3-1 (or the pseudogene TRBV3-2) and TRBJ2-5; TRBD2 matches at 7 bases. With 1 base clipped from V and 3 bases from J, the junction kept 2 bases outside the gene matches. The CDR3 is 14 residues long. Germline CDR1 LGHDT, CDR2 YNNKEL (reference sequence). The CDR3 DNA sequence: TGTGCCAGCAGCCAAGCGGGAGGAGAAGAGACCCAGTACTTC. Amino acids: CASSQAGGEETQYF.

This chain joins TRBV7-3 and TRBJ2-1, with D unclear. Germline values: CDR1 SGHTA, CDR2 FQGTGA. V was pared by 4 bases and J by 2 bases, with 15 bases between. CDR3 size: 16 residues. In DNA, the CDR3 is TGTGCCAGCAGCTACGGATCGGGCGGCACCTACAATGAGCAGTTCTTC. Protein product: CASSYGSGGTYNEQFF.

The chain employs TRBV30 and TRBJ1-3, with TRBD1 as a possible D gene (5 bases). V shed 4 bases and J shed 4 bases, with 23 bases lying between them. This CDR3 comprises 17 residues. The germline gives CDR1 GTSNPN, CDR2 SVGIG (reference sequence). CDR3 bases: TGTGCCTGGACCACTTACGTATCGGGGCTGGGAGGAAACACCATATATTTT. It encodes CAWTTYVSGLGGNTIYF.

The chain recombines TRBV6-1 with TRBJ1-1, with TRBD1 as a possible D gene (5 bases). V shed 2 bases and J shed 11 bases, with 12 bases lying between them. CDR3 length: 12 amino acids. CDR1 MNHNS and CDR2 SASEGT come from the germline V gene. The CDR3 reads CASSEYQGLAFF. The DNA of the CDR3 is TGTGCCAGCAGTGAATATCAGGGCCTCGCTTTCTTT.

The rearrangement joins TRBV9 to TRBJ1-6; possible D gene TRBD1, 6 bases. The CDR3 has 15 amino acids. Germline V CDR1 and CDR2: SGDLS, YYNGEE. Trimming took off 0 bases at V and 3 bases at J, with 7 bases between the two ends. CDR3 residues: CASSVADSYNSPLHF. CDR3 bases: TGTGCCAGCAGCGTAGCGGACAGCTATAATTCACCCCTCCACTTT. The full variable domain, with the rest looked up from reference TRBV9 and TRBJ1-6, is DSGVTQTPKHLITATGQRVTLRCSPRSGDLSVYWYQQSLDQGLQFLIQYYNGEERAKGNILERFSAQQFPDLHSELNLSSLELGDSALYFCASSVADSYNSPLHFGNGTRLTVT.

A single count supports this clone. Other nucleotide sequences from this sample produce the same CDR3. The chain has TRBV5-1 and TRBJ1-1; D remains unclear. V was pared by 0 bases and J by 0 bases, with 12 bases between. Germline V CDR1 and CDR2: SGHRS, YFSETQ. CDR3 length: 16 amino acids. The DNA for the CDR3 is TGCGCCAGCAGCTTGGCAACTGGACGGATGAACACTGAAGCTTTCTTT. Its protein product is CASSLATGRMNTEAFF.

V usage is TRBV6-5 and J usage is TRBJ2-7; the D gene is possibly TRBD2 (7 bases). Trimming cost V 5 bases and J 3 bases, with 17 bases left between them. The CDR3 totals 15 residues. The germline gives CDR1 MNHEY, CDR2 SVGAGI. The CDR3 DNA is TGTGCCAGCAGTCCCAGTGGGAGGGGGGTCTACGAGCAGTACTTC. Translated: CASSPSGRGVYEQYF.

The chain is built from TRBV9 and TRBJ2-5; TRBD1 matches 7 bases. Looked up from germline, CDR1 is SGDLS and CDR2 is YYNGEE. V was clipped by 0 bases and J by 2 bases; unmatched bases: 7. This CDR3 comprises 16 residues. CDR3 nucleotide sequence: TGTGCCAGCAGCGTAGCGGCCGGGACAGCACAAGAGACCCAGTACTTC. Translation: CASSVAAGTAQETQYF.

The rearrangement joins TRBV27 to TRBJ1-5; D gene ambiguous. Trimming took off 2 bases at V and 0 bases at J, with 8 bases between the two ends. The CDR3 spans 15 residues. Germline V CDR1 and CDR2: MNHEY, SMNVEV (reference sequence). This CDR3 reads CASSLKANSNQPQHF. The CDR3 DNA follows: TGTGCCAGCAGTTTAAAAGCGAATAGCAATCAGCCCCAGCATTTT.

V gene TRBV9 combines with J gene TRBJ2-3; tentative D call: TRBD2 (6 bases). The CDR3 totals 13 residues. Germline V gene lookup returns CDR1 SGDLS and CDR2 YYNGEE. Trimming shortened V by 4 bases and J by 6 bases, and 12 bases separated the two germline ends. CDR3 DNA sequence: TGTGCCAGCAGCTTCCCGGGGGTGGATACGCAGTATTTT. Encoded protein: CASSFPGVDTQYF.

V is TRBV5-1 and J is TRBJ2-1; 10 bases are a match to TRBD2. V lost 3 bases and J lost 9; bases outside the gene matches: 9. The germline gives CDR1 SGHRS, CDR2 YFSETQ. CDR3 size: 15 residues. CDR3 DNA: TGCGCCAGCAGCTCCAAGAGCGGGGGGGCAGGTGAGCAGTTCTTC. Translated: CASSSKSGGAGEQFF.

The CDR3 DNA is TGCAGCGTTCTTGGGGGCGAGGACAATCAGCCCCAGCATTTT. This sequence encodes CSVLGGEDNQPQHF. The chain employs TRBV29-1 and TRBJ1-5; perhaps TRBD1 as D (6 bases). The CDR3 is 14 residues long. CDR1 is SQVTM, CDR2 ANQGSEA, per germline. Trimming removed 5 bases from V and 3 bases from J, with 14 bases in between. The full variable domain, completed using reference TRBV29-1 and TRBJ1-5, is SAVISQKPSRDICQRGTSLTIQCQVDSQVTMMFWYRQQPGQSLTLIATANQGSEATYESGFVIDKFPISRPNLTFSTLTVSNMSPEDSSIYLCSVLGGEDNQPQHFGDGTRLSIL.